Described below is a single T cell receptor (beta chain) sequence and its context. This clonotype was seen ten or more times. Its antigen remains unidentified. No base-level quality is on record; no much larger clone is a single base apart. The data belong to a study of CD8 T cells in ankylosing spondylitis (dated by TCRdb to about 2017). Context from the whole study: T cell receptor beta repertoires were profiled in healthy donors and ankylosing spondylitis patients so that disease-linked TCR variants could be found. The full study cohort was made up of roughly 25 ankylosing spondylitis patients and fewer than 120 healthy donors. Peripheral blood was sampled, and synovial fluid was additionally collected from ankylosing spondylitis patients. The paper as a whole reports these results and caveats: Some motif variants were previously reported in synovial fluid and blood of reactive arthritis patients, suggesting common disease-initiation mechanisms. In peripheral blood, the disease-linked clones were found at relatively low frequencies and had a CD8+ phenotype. A TCR beta motif made up of several highly homologous amino acid variants appeared to be characteristic of blood from ankylosing spondylitis patients. Significant enrichment of the disease-linked clones was reported in matched synovial fluid samples from ankylosing spondylitis patients.

Sequencing relied on an Illumina HiSeq 2500. Quantitative 5'-RACE with molecular barcodes was the method used to prepare the TCR beta libraries. Processing in the source paper ran as follows. A new computational method, built on a probabilistic model of VDJ rearrangement, was used to identify disease-linked TCR variants. Using fastp at Q25 and MiXCR, TCRdb reprocessed the public reads and kept productive beta chains. Entries are consolidated by CDR3 protein sequence, retaining the most common genes and DNA. The V and J calls and clone size are TCRdb's, not the authors'. This sample holds about 36,000 distinct CDR3 sequences; 4.5% to 6% were observed only once. Of the sample, 9.5% to 15% is held by the ten largest clones. CDR1 and CDR2 (SQVTM, ANQGSEA) derive from the germline V gene. The CDR3 numbers 14 residues from cysteine through phenylalanine. CDR3 DNA is the only sequence kept; it has 42 bases, read in frame from the first base. Unmatched junction bases come to 6, with V trimmed by 4 bases and J by 4 bases.

The chain uses TRBV29-1 and TRBJ2-3, with 9 bases in between that match TRBD1. The TCR originated in a male donor with ankylosing spondylitis or in good health (not recorded which). Sequencing was performed on blood, either unsorted or a sorted T cell fraction (not recorded which). The CDR3 amino acid sequence is: CSVGRDRDADTQYF. Read as DNA, the sequence is TGCAGCGTTGGAAGGGACAGGGACGCAGATACGCAGTATTTT.